This T cell receptor (beta chain) was captured in a study of shared T cell receptors in the human thymus. This CDR3 contains 14 residues. Germline lookup yields CDR1 MNHEY and CDR2 SVGAGI. Deletions cut 6 bases from V and 2 bases from J, with 13 bases between. TCRdb keeps only in-frame clones here, not all; method: immunoSEQ multiplex PCR. The sample consists of hundreds of thousands of clones, approximately 83% of them appearing once. This sample was shared with a second study, whose subject was human thymus T cells. As that report states: From resections taken during corrective heart surgery, the thymus tissue was obtained.

The chain is built from TRBV6-5 and TRBJ1-1; perhaps TRBD1 as D (6 bases). Sequenced material: thymocytes. This receptor was taken from a girl under two years old with a congenital heart defect. The CDR3 DNA reads TGTGCCAGCAGACTCCGGGACACTAACACTGAAGCTTTCTTT. It specifies CASRLRDTNTEAFF.